Below are 27 T cell receptor beta chains sequenced from a single sample in a study of identical twins. TCRdb fed the 5' RACE reads into MiXCR, producing one record per CDR3 protein. This sample has approximately 220,000 distinct CDR3 sequences; less than 10% occur once, and the top ten carry roughly 5%. The specimen was memory (CD45RO+) T cells sorted from blood. These receptors originate from a young woman in good health.

The chain is built from TRBV19 and TRBJ2-3; 7 bases agree with TRBD1. Germline V lookup: CDR1 LNHDA, CDR2 SQIVND (reference sequence). J gave up 1 base and V 5 bases, and 9 bases lay outside the gene matches. The CDR3 sequence is 16 residues long. The chain's CDR3 is CASSLLGTAGTDTQYF. The CDR3 DNA reads TGTGCCAGTAGTTTATTAGGGACAGCGGGCACAGATACGCAGTATTTT.

This clonotype was seen a few times. V is TRBV20-1 and J is TRBJ1-2; a possible D gene is TRBD1 (5 bases). Germline loops: CDR1 DFQATT, CDR2 SNEGSKA (reference sequence). The CDR3 length is 14 residues. V lost 1 base to trimming and J lost 4 bases, with 13 bases between them. CDR3 bases: TGCAGTGCTAGAGCGCAGAGGGGTATCTATGGCTACACCTTC. This sequence encodes CSARAQRGIYGYTF.

As for this clonotype: Given a much more abundant clone one base away, this may be a read error. The chain couples TRBV5-4 to TRBJ1-1; TRBD1 aligns across 7 bases. Germline values: CDR1 SGHNT, CDR2 YYREEE (reference sequence). The CDR3 contains 14 residues. The V segment lost 2 bases and the J segment 4 bases; nucleotides outside the gene matches: 5. The CDR3 is CASSFRDRPTEAFF. CDR3 DNA sequence: TGTGCCAGCAGCTTCCGGGACAGACCCACTGAAGCTTTCTTT.

The gene calls are TRBV4-2 and TRBJ2-4; a possible D gene is TRBD2 (6 bases). V shed 5 bases and J shed 4 bases, with 15 bases lying between them. The CDR3 contains 15 residues. CDR1 LGHNA and CDR2 YNFKEQ come from the germline V gene. For the CDR3, the DNA is TGTGCCAGCAGCTCCAGTAGCGGATTTAAAAACATTCAGTACTTC. Protein product: CASSSSSGFKNIQYF.

This clonotype was found a few times. This chain joins TRBV3-1 and TRBJ2-3; D not resolved. The V gene's germline CDR1 is LGHDT and CDR2 YNNKEL (reference sequence). There are 12 residues in the CDR3. Trimming pared 8 bases from V and 2 bases from J, leaving 8 bases between. The CDR3 DNA follows: TGTGCCAGCGGCGGATACACAGATACGCAGTATTTT. Translated: CASGGYTDTQYF.

The chain is built from TRBV29-1 and TRBJ2-7; D possibly corresponds to TRBD1 (6 bases). The CDR3 is made up of 12 amino acids. V dropped 4 bases and J dropped 5 bases, with 12 bases sitting between them. From germline, CDR1 is SQVTM and CDR2 ANQGSEA. The DNA of the CDR3 is TGCAGCGTTGTCAGGGGCCGACACGAGCAGTACTTC. Translation: CSVVRGRHEQYF.

This sequence joins TRBV3-1 and TRBJ2-3, with D unclear. Germline V CDR1 and CDR2: LGHDT, YNNKEL (reference sequence). The V gene lost 1 base and the J gene lost 2 bases, with 10 bases spanning the gap. The CDR3 covers 15 residues. CDR3 sequence: CASSQASSLTDTQYF. Here the CDR3 DNA reads TGTGCCAGCAGCCAAGCTAGTTCCCTCACAGATACGCAGTATTTT.

This clonotype occurred a few times. This rearrangement joins TRBV20-1 to TRBJ1-1, with 8 bases lining up with TRBD1. The germline V gene has CDR1 DFQATT and CDR2 SNEGSKA (reference sequence). The trim removed 3 bases at V and 9 bases at J, leaving 6 bases unmatched. The CDR3 runs 12 residues. CDR3 nucleotides: TGCAGTGCTAGCATGGACAGGGCTCAAGCTTTCTTT. It specifies CSASMDRAQAFF.

Many counts were recorded for this clonotype. J is TRBJ1-1 and V is TRBV12-5, with 7 bases aligning to TRBD1. Germline CDR1 reads LGHNT; CDR2 reads FRNRAP. The CDR3 is 14 residues long. With 5 bases clipped from V and 3 bases from J, the junction kept 6 bases outside the gene matches. The DNA of the CDR3 is TGTGCTAGTGGTGAGGACAGGCAGTACACTGAAGCTTTCTTT. As protein: CASGEDRQYTEAFF.

The table lists this clonotype with a few counts. The chain carries TRBV5-1 and TRBJ1-4; D unclear. The CDR3 has 16 residues. Germline V gene sequence: CDR1 SGHRS, CDR2 YFSETQ. The V and J ends lost 2 bases and 5 bases respectively, with 16 bases between them. The chain's CDR3 is CASSFGLTAENEKLFF. The CDR3, as DNA: TGCGCCAGCAGCTTCGGTTTGACGGCCGAAAATGAAAAACTGTTTTTT.

This clonotype was detected ten times or more. The chain links TRBV5-1 to TRBJ2-1; D is undetermined. The germline V gene encodes CDR1 SGHRS and CDR2 YFSETQ. This CDR3 contains 13 residues. Trimming stripped 2 bases from V and 12 bases from J, with 15 bases between. As DNA, the CDR3 is TGCGCCAGCAGCTTAGCGTTTTTGGCGGTGCAGTTCTTC. As protein: CASSLAFLAVQFF.

This clonotype occurred many times. The chain combines TRBV12-3 or TRBV12-4 with TRBJ2-3; D is perhaps TRBD1 or TRBD2 (5 bases each). V lost 3 bases and J 5 bases, leaving 9 bases between the germline ends. CDR3 length: 13 amino acids. The DNA for the CDR3 is TGTGCCAGCAGTTTGGGGGAAGGAGATACGCAGTATTTT. The encoded protein is CASSLGEGDTQYF.

This clonotype was detected a few times. The CDR3 spells CASSPLGGNHAYEQYF. DNA for the CDR3: TGTGCCAGCAGCCCTTTAGGCGGGAACCACGCCTACGAGCAGTACTTC. The chain carries TRBV12-3 or TRBV12-4 and TRBJ2-7; D perhaps matches TRBD2 (6 bases). Trimming cost V 6 bases and J 2 bases, with 20 bases left between them. CDR3 size: 16 residues.

The genes are TRBV6-2 or TRBV6-3 and TRBJ2-7, with D perhaps TRBD1 (7 bases). Germline assignment: CDR1 MNHEY and CDR2 SVGEGT. The CDR3 spans 12 residues. V lost 8 bases and J lost 6, with 14 bases in between. The CDR3 spells CASGLQGGEQYF. The CDR3 DNA reads as TGTGCCAGCGGGCTCCAGGGGGGCGAGCAGTACTTC.

This clonotype was seen only a few times. The V gene is TRBV11-1, the J gene TRBJ1-1; maybe TRBD1 (6 bases). V lost 2 bases to trimming and J lost 0 bases, with 19 bases between them. There are 18 residues in the CDR3. Germline CDR1 reads SGHAT; CDR2 reads FQDESV (reference sequence). CDR3 DNA sequence: TGTGCCAGCAGCTTATTTGGCAGGGGACTTACTTTGAACACTGAAGCTTTCTTT. It codes for CASSLFGRGLTLNTEAFF.

This sequence joins TRBV2 and TRBJ2-5; 7 positions match TRBD2. J gave up 5 bases and V 8 bases, and 11 bases lay outside the gene matches. Germline CDR1 and CDR2: SNHLY and FYNNEI. The CDR3 consists of 14 residues. The DNA for the CDR3 is TGTGCCAGCCGCCAGCGGGGATACGTGGAGACCCAGTACTTC. As protein: CASRQRGYVETQYF.

For this clonotype: This may arise from a read error, as a much more abundant clone is one base away. J is TRBJ2-1 and V is TRBV3-1, with TRBD2 matching 7 bases. This CDR3 is 14 amino acids long. CDR1 and CDR2 from the germline V gene are LGHDT and YNNKEL (reference sequence). The trim removed 1 base at V and 11 bases at J, leaving 8 bases unmatched. For the CDR3, the DNA is TGTGCCAGCAGCCAAGGTCCGACTAGCTATAAGCAGTTCTTC. Translating gives CASSQGPTSYKQFF.

This chain connects TRBV7-6 to TRBJ2-7; D unresolved. Trimming shortened V by 5 bases and J by 1 base, and 15 bases separated the two germline ends. The germline V gene has CDR1 SGHVS and CDR2 FNYEAQ. The CDR3 runs to 15 residues. This CDR3 reads CASSPGPSNSYEQYF. CDR3 sequence (DNA): TGTGCCAGCAGCCCCGGACCATCAAATTCCTACGAGCAGTACTTC. Drawing the rest from reference TRBV7-6 and TRBJ2-7, the complete variable domain is GAGVSQSPRYKVTKRGQDVALRCDPISGHVSLYWYRQALGQGPEFLTYFNYEAQQDKSGLPNDRFSAERPEGSISTLTIQRTEQRDSAMYRCASSPGPSNSYEQYFGPGTRLTVT.

The chain joins TRBV2 to TRBJ1-2; TRBD1 is a possible D gene (6 bases). Germline CDR1 and CDR2: SNHLY and FYNNEI. Trimming took off 5 bases at V and 4 bases at J, with 11 bases between the two ends. The CDR3 covers 13 residues. CDR3 in DNA: TGTGCCAGCAGTTACAGGGTCAGCTATGGCTACACCTTC. Translation gives CASSYRVSYGYTF.

This clonotype has a handful of counts. The V and J genes are TRBV7-2 and TRBJ1-6, with 7 nucleotides matching TRBD1. CDR3 length: 17 residues. Unmatched junction bases numbered 11, after V lost 5 bases and J lost 4 bases. The germline V gene encodes CDR1 SGHTA and CDR2 FQGNSA. The CDR3 sequence is CASSPLPTGTYNSPLHF. CDR3 DNA: TGTGCCAGCAGCCCTCTCCCGACAGGGACTTATAATTCACCCCTCCACTTT.

This clonotype was counted many times. The chain has TRBV7-9 and TRBJ2-7; weak D call: TRBD2 (6 bases). This CDR3 has 14 amino acids. V dropped 3 bases and J dropped 0 bases, with 9 bases sitting between them. Germline V gene sequence: CDR1 SEHNR, CDR2 FQNEAQ (reference sequence). This CDR3 reads CASSLAGGSYEQYF. Written as DNA, the CDR3 is TGTGCCAGCAGCTTGGCCGGGGGCTCCTACGAGCAGTACTTC.

J is TRBJ2-7 and V is TRBV2; perhaps TRBD2 as D (5 bases). Deletions cut 6 bases from V and 1 base from J, with 16 bases between. The CDR3 spans 15 residues. Germline CDR1 SNHLY, CDR2 FYNNEI. The CDR3 DNA follows: TGTGCCAGCAGGGTTCGAGCGGCGACGTCCTACGAGCAGTACTTC. Its translation: CASRVRAATSYEQYF.

In this sample, this clonotype turned up many times. The rearrangement joins TRBV20-1 to TRBJ2-3; no firm D call. Germline V CDR1 and CDR2: DFQATT, SNEGSKA (reference sequence). V lost 1 base and J 2 bases, leaving 7 bases between the germline ends. This CDR3 is 13 amino acids long. This CDR3 is CSARVEVTDTQYF. The CDR3 DNA is TGCAGTGCTAGAGTAGAAGTCACAGATACGCAGTATTTT.

This clonotype was counted ten times or more. The J gene is TRBJ1-6, the V gene TRBV7-2; D gene uncertain. This CDR3 comprises 13 residues. Germline-derived CDR1 and CDR2 are SGHTA and FQGNSA. Trimming cost V 1 base and J 13 bases, with 11 bases left between them. CDR3 DNA: TGTGCCAGCAGCTTAGGAGTAAGGGTCCCCCTCCACTTT. Translating gives CASSLGVRVPLHF.

This clonotype was counted many times. This chain joins TRBV12-3 or TRBV12-4 and TRBJ1-2; D remains unclear. This CDR3 has 12 residues. V lost 5 bases and J lost 7, with 11 bases in between. CDR3 amino acids: CASSPYPRGYTF. The CDR3, as DNA: TGTGCCAGCAGTCCCTACCCTCGTGGCTACACCTTC.

This clonotype occurred many times. The chain joins TRBV4-3 to TRBJ1-2; D unclear. V lost 0 bases, J lost 7 bases, and 12 bases lay in between. CDR3 length equals 14 residues. Germline assignment: CDR1 LGHNA and CDR2 YSLEER. The CDR3 spells CASSQDFRATGYTF. The CDR3 nucleotides are TGCGCCAGCAGCCAAGATTTTAGGGCCACTGGCTACACCTTC.

In this sample, this clonotype turned up many times. The V gene is TRBV12-3 or TRBV12-4, the J gene TRBJ1-1; tentatively, D is TRBD1 (5 bases). V was shortened by 5 bases and J by 10 bases, with 17 bases between the two germline ends. The CDR3 loop spans 13 amino acids. This CDR3 reads CASSRRDFEGAFF. The DNA for the CDR3 is TGTGCCAGCAGTCGTAGGGACTTCGAGGGAGCTTTCTTT.